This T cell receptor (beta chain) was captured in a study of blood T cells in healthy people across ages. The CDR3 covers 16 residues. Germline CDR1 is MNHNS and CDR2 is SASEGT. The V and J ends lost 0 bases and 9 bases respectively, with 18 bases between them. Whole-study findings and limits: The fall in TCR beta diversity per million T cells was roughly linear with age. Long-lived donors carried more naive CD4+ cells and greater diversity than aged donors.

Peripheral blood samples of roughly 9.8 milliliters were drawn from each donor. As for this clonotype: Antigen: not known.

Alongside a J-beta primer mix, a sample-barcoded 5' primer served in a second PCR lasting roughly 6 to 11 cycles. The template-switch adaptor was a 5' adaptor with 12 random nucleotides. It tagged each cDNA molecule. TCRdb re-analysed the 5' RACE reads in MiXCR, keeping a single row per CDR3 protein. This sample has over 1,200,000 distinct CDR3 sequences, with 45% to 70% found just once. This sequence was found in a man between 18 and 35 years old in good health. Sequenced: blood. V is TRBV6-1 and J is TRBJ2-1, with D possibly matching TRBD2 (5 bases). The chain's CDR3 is CASSEALPGIPGEQFF. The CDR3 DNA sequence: TGTGCCAGCAGTGAAGCGCTTCCGGGGATTCCGGGTGAGCAGTTCTTC.